This T cell receptor (beta chain) was captured in a study of blood T cell repertoires in COVID-19 (dated by TCRdb to the early 2020s). Regarding the complete study: Samples covering the acute and convalescent phases of COVID-19 were provided by collaborators in the United States, Italy and Spain. Samples were obtained from the ongoing ImmuneRACE study (first 160 participants) and from some 1,200 subjects provided by 6 global collaborators. A freely available public database, intended as a resource for researchers studying the immune response to SARS-CoV-2, is where the repertoires were released. The dataset comprised deeply sampled blood TCRbeta repertoires from subjects exposed to, actively infected with, or recovered from COVID-19. Where available, HLA class I and class II types were taken from metadata supplied by the sample provider and were not determined by assay-based typing. The material from the prospective study consisted of cDNA or gDNA derived from T cells, B-cell-depleted T cells, or PBMCs. The sample metadata nearly always contained a de-identified subject ID, COVID-19 status, age in years and sex. Findings and caveats that apply to the study as a whole: Clinical and demographic metadata were provided uncurated, with the amount varying by source and participant.

The CDR3 goes from the cysteine to the phenylalanine over 16 residues. The kept DNA is CDR3 alone, 48 bases in frame from the first base. Trimming costs V 3 bases and J 0 bases, and their ends lie 14 bases apart. CDR1 and CDR2 were assigned from the germline V gene as KGHSH and LQKENI. Enrolling through a virtual design, the prospective study's participants ranged in age from roughly 18 to 100 years and lived across more than 20 United States geographic areas. Cohort assignment in the prospective study relied on participant-reported clinical history from a screening survey and a study questionnaire. Recovered participants in ImmuneRACE Cohort 3 were defined as having two consecutive negative NP/OP PCR tests, clearance from a healthcare professional, or resolution of symptoms. Mobile phlebotomists in the prospective study collected whole blood, serum and a nasopharyngeal or oropharyngeal swab from every participant. Prospective study participants could optionally give additional blood draws and questionnaires over an approximately 2-month period. Prospective study blood samples were shipped either frozen or at room temperature before DNA extraction.

TCRbeta CDR3 regions were amplified from genomic DNA by means of the immunoSEQ Assay, a bias-controlled multiplex PCR. The original pipeline was this. The number of nucleated cells in each sample was estimated by amplification of reference gene primers within the assay. To quantify the absolute abundance of each unique TCRbeta CDR3 rearrangement, sequence reads were collapsed and filtered. Productive Simpson clonality was computed per sample as the square root of Simpson's diversity index over productive rearrangements. TCRdb stores this immuneACCESS table with in-frame sequences only. Part of the clones is absent; in the studies checked, under half of the shortfall reflects unresolved V genes, and no reason is known for the rest. The DNA was the basis for D and trimming; V, J and clone size are from that table. The table for this sample lists 110,000 to 150,000 clones; about 80% of them were counted only once. In total, the top ten clones hold 5.5% to 7% of the sample.

As regards this clone: It lacks a known antigen. Nothing much larger sits one base from this clone, and base qualities are not available.

This receptor was obtained from a woman in her forties or fifties who had recovered from COVID-19. Specimen: PBMCs or T cells enriched from blood (not recorded which). The V and J segments used are TRBV18 and TRBJ2-5; D gene: possibly TRBD1, on 5 matching bases. The nucleotide sequence is given as TGTGCCAGCTCACCTTTGGCCGACAGCAACCAAGAGACCCAGTACTTC. Translated, this is CASSPLADSNQETQYF.